These 2 T cell receptor beta chains came from one sample sequenced in a study of blood T cell repertoires in COVID-19. Method: immunoSEQ multiplex PCR; TCRdb's copy keeps in-frame clones and lacks some. The sample holds under 300,000 clones; approximately 78% are singletons and the top ten take roughly 3.2%. Sample: peripheral blood. Receptor source: a woman aged 18-30 years with acute or convalescent COVID-19.

The chain joins TRBV18 to TRBJ1-5; no clear D. V lost 2 bases and J 1 base, leaving 12 bases between the germline ends. The CDR3 is made up of 16 amino acids. From germline, CDR1 is KGHSH and CDR2 LQKENI. The CDR3 loop is CASSPFSSGSNQPQHF. The DNA of the CDR3 is TGTGCCAGCTCACCATTTTCTTCGGGGAGCAATCAGCCCCAGCATTTT.

The CDR3 DNA sequence: TGTGCCAGCAGCCAAGCTTCCGGAGGGTCCGCGGAAAAACTGTTTTTT. Translated, it gives CASSQASGGSAEKLFF. This chain links TRBV3-1 (or the pseudogene TRBV3-2) with TRBJ1-4, with D unresolved. The germline V and J ends were trimmed by 1 base and 8 bases, with 17 bases remaining between them. The CDR3 extends over 16 amino acids. Germline CDR1 reads LGHDT; CDR2 reads YNNKEL (reference sequence).